The next 30 T cell receptor beta chains were all read from a single sample in a study of vaccination and CD4 T cells after COVID-19. These TCRs are of unknown antigen specificity. Treatment given: roughly 11-day PBMC culture with coronavirus spike peptide pools or control peptides (ViraFEST assay). The Oncomine TCR Beta short-read assay was applied to DNA of cultured CD4+ T cells. TCRdb processed the PCR reads anew with MiXCR; each CDR3 protein has one entry. Here the sample spans more than 15,000 distinct CDR3 sequences, 40% being singletons. The sample taken for sequencing was CD4+ T cells from blood, cultured in vitro. The source of these receptors is a human donor who had recovered from COVID-19.

The chain uses TRBV18 and TRBJ2-5; D not resolved. V was shortened by 5 bases and J by 0 bases, with 1 base between the two germline ends. Germline V gene lookup returns CDR1 KGHSH and CDR2 LQKENI. CDR3 length: 11 amino acids. This CDR3 reads CASSNQETQYF. The CDR3, as DNA: TGTGCCAGCTCAAACCAAGAGACCCAGTACTTC.

In this sample, this clonotype turned up a few times. The V gene is TRBV5-4, the J gene TRBJ2-1, with TRBD2 matching over 8 bases. Looked up from germline, CDR1 is SGHNT and CDR2 is YYREEE (reference sequence). The CDR3 extends over 14 amino acids. V lost 3 bases, J lost 5 bases, and 4 bases stayed unmatched. CDR3 in amino acids: CASSWGLVNNEQFF. The CDR3 region has the DNA TGTGCCAGCAGCTGGGGACTAGTCAACAATGAGCAGTTCTTC. The full variable domain, its missing parts supplied by reference TRBV5-4 and TRBJ2-1, is ETGVTQSPTHLIKTRGQQVTLRCSSQSGHNTVSWYQQALGQGPQFIFQYYREEENGRGNFPPRFSGLQFPNYSSELNVNALELDDSALYLCASSWGLVNNEQFFGPGTRLTVL.

Concerning this clonotype itself: No DNA is shown, since the ends of the CDR3 on it are uncertain; the CDR3 is the one TCRdb lists. This chain connects TRBV21-1 to TRBJ1-4; the table's D call, TRBD1, was not checked against the DNA. TRBV21-1 corresponds to a pseudogene. From its first to its last residue, the CDR3 has 16 amino acids. CDR3 protein: CASSNPVGTGAGKLFF.

The gene calls are TRBV6-5 and TRBJ2-5; 12 bases are shared with TRBD2. Germline V gives CDR1 MNHEY, CDR2 SVGAGI. V dropped 0 bases and J dropped 5; count of bases not matched to a gene: 7. This CDR3 comprises 17 residues. Here the CDR3 reads CASSYSASGRDGETQYF. In DNA, the CDR3 is TGTGCCAGCAGTTACTCGGCTAGCGGGAGGGATGGGGAGACCCAGTACTTC.

This clonotype has a handful of counts. The genes are TRBV20-1 and TRBJ2-4; the match to TRBD1 covers 8 bases. Trimming cost V 0 bases and J 3 bases; bases outside gene matches: 4. Per the germline V gene, CDR1 is DFQATT and CDR2 is SNEGSKA (reference sequence). There are 15 residues in the CDR3. As DNA, the CDR3 is TGCAGTGCTAGAGATTGGGGACAGGTCAAAAACATTCAGTACTTC. This gives the protein CSARDWGQVKNIQYF.

This chain joins TRBV20-1 and TRBJ2-7; TRBD1 is a possible D gene (6 bases). Germline V lookup: CDR1 DFQATT, CDR2 SNEGSKA (reference sequence). Between the trimmed V and J ends, which lost 2 bases and 2 bases, there was a span of 13 bases. This CDR3 spans 14 amino acids. CDR3 region: CSARPDRSTYEQYF. The CDR3 DNA sequence: TGCAGTGCTAGACCCGACAGGTCAACCTACGAGCAGTACTTC.

This clonotype has a handful of counts. The rearrangement joins TRBV7-2 to TRBJ2-1; TRBD2 matches at 9 bases. The germline CDR1 and CDR2 sequences are SGHTA and FQGNSA. The V and J ends lost 7 bases and 9 bases, in that order; junction bases with no gene match: 10. The CDR3 consists of 14 residues. CDR3 DNA sequence: TGTGCCAGCAACCAGAGCGGGAGGAAGGGTGAGCAGTTCTTC. Amino acid sequence: CASNQSGRKGEQFF. Variable domain in full (rest from reference TRBV7-2 and TRBJ2-1): GAGVSQSPSNKVTEKGKDVELRCDPISGHTALYWYRQSLGQGLEFLIYFQGNSAPDKSGLPSDRFSAERTGGSVSTLTIQRTQQEDSAVYLCASNQSGRKGEQFFGPGTRLTVL.

V gene TRBV30 combines with J gene TRBJ1-6; D not resolved. Trimming removed 8 bases at V and 0 bases at J, with 11 bases between. The CDR3 spans 14 residues. Germline V gene sequence: CDR1 GTSNPN, CDR2 SVGIG (reference sequence). The CDR3 coding sequence is TGTGCCGGATTGGGGAGCTCCTATAATTCACCCCTCCACTTT. Translating gives CAGLGSSYNSPLHF.

V and J are TRBV5-1 and TRBJ1-2; 10 positions agree with TRBD1. Germline CDR1 is SGHRS and CDR2 is YFSETQ. Trimming cost V 0 bases and J 6 bases; bases outside gene matches: 5. This CDR3 comprises 15 residues. The CDR3 DNA reads TGCGCCAGCAGCTTGGTGACAGGGGGCGGAGATGGCTACACCTTC. This sequence encodes CASSLVTGGGDGYTF.

Details on this clonotype: The junction differs from germline at one of its ends, possibly a read error. The chain uses TRBV12-3 or TRBV12-4 and TRBJ1-2; 7 nucleotides line up with TRBD1. CDR3 length: 13 residues. CDR3 DNA sequence: TGTACCAGCAGTTTATCCCGGGACAGTGCCGGCACCTTC. Translation: CTSSLSRDSAGTF.

This sequence joins TRBV29-1 and TRBJ1-3; unclear D gene. The ends were cut back, 4 bases at V and 2 bases at J, with 9 bases in the middle. This CDR3 is 13 amino acids long. In germline, CDR1 is SQVTM, CDR2 ANQGSEA. The CDR3 loop reads CSVALLTGNTIYF. The DNA for the CDR3 is TGCAGCGTTGCCCTTCTAACTGGAAACACCATATATTTT.

The sample holds a few counts of this clonotype. The CDR3 region has the DNA TGTGCCAGCAGTAACCAGGGGGGTGGGGCAGATACGCAGTATTTT. This encodes CASSNQGGGADTQYF. This chain connects TRBV6-2 or TRBV6-3 to TRBJ2-3; weak D call: TRBD1 (7 bases). V lost 5 bases, J lost 4 bases, and 16 bases lay in between. The germline gives CDR1 MNHEY, CDR2 SVGEGT. This CDR3 region has 15 residues.

The J gene is TRBJ2-1, the V gene TRBV20-1, with 8 bases lining up with TRBD2. CDR3 length: 16 residues. Germline CDR1 is DFQATT and CDR2 is SNEGSKA (reference sequence). V was pared by 6 bases and J by 7 bases, with 17 bases of the junction left unmatched. CDR3 amino acids: CSARIWGTSSANEQFF. CDR3 DNA: TGCAGTGCCCGAATTTGGGGGACTAGTTCGGCAAATGAGCAGTTCTTC.

DNA of the CDR3: TGTGCCAGCAGTTCTCCGGCCGTATCTGGGGCCAACGTCCTGACTTTC. Translating gives CASSSPAVSGANVLTF. The chain is built from TRBV6-5 and TRBJ2-6; D is unclear. Looked up from germline, CDR1 is MNHEY and CDR2 is SVGAGI. Trimming stripped 4 bases from V and 1 base from J, with 11 bases between. CDR3 length: 16 residues.

This rearrangement joins TRBV20-1 to TRBJ2-1; the D is unclear. CDR1 and CDR2 (germline): DFQATT, SNEGSKA (reference sequence). Deletions cut 0 bases from V and 7 bases from J, with 7 bases between. CDR3 length: 12 residues. The CDR3 region is CSARDLGNEQFF. CDR3 in DNA: TGCAGTGCTAGAGATTTGGGGAATGAGCAGTTCTTC.

This sequence joins TRBV28 and TRBJ2-5; a weak D match, TRBD2 (5 bases). CDR1 is MDHEN, CDR2 SYDVKM, per germline. Trimming pared 6 bases from V and 2 bases from J, leaving 13 bases between. The CDR3 is 14 residues long. The CDR3, as DNA: TGTGCCAGCAGCCCACCGGGATTTCAAGAGACCCAGTACTTC. Translating gives CASSPPGFQETQYF.

The table lists this clonotype with a count of one. One junction end does not reproduce the germline sequence, and a read error may be involved. The V and J genes are TRBV6-1 and TRBJ1-1; D is unresolved. Germline V lookup: CDR1 MNHNS, CDR2 SASEGT. The CDR3 consists of 16 residues. CDR3 region: CASSENEGVGNTQAFF. The CDR3 DNA reads as TGTGCCAGCAGTGAAAACGAGGGCGTCGGGAACACTCAAGCTTTCTTT.

The V and J genes are TRBV2 and TRBJ1-6; 10 bases align to TRBD1. CDR1 SNHLY and CDR2 FYNNEI come from the germline V gene. The ends lost 5 bases at V and 4 bases at J; junction bases unmatched: 2. The CDR3 has 15 residues. The CDR3 protein is CASSSDRGYNSPLHF. The CDR3 DNA reads TGTGCCAGCAGTTCGGACAGGGGGTATAATTCACCCCTCCACTTT.

The chain links TRBV6-2 or TRBV6-3 to TRBJ2-1; 15 bases map to TRBD2. Losses at the gene ends were 6 bases for V and 7 bases for J; bases not matched to a gene: 4. The germline V gene encodes CDR1 MNHEY and CDR2 SVGEGT. The CDR3 is 15 residues long. CDR3 residues: CASSRTSGRANEQFF. CDR3 DNA sequence: TGTGCCAGCAGCCGGACTAGCGGGAGGGCAAATGAGCAGTTCTTC.

The chain employs TRBV7-2 and TRBJ2-4; TRBD1 matches 10 bases. This CDR3 has 15 amino acids. V lost 3 bases to trimming and J lost 1 base; unmatched junction nucleotides: 0. Per the germline V gene, CDR1 is SGHTA and CDR2 is FQGNSA. CDR3 sequence: CASSLGQGAKNIQYF. The CDR3 coding sequence is TGTGCCAGCAGCTTGGGACAGGGGGCCAAAAACATTCAGTACTTC.

This clonotype has only a few counts. This rearrangement joins TRBV11-3 to TRBJ2-4; D is undetermined. CDR3 length equals 10 residues. Looked up from germline, CDR1 is SGHNT and CDR2 is YENEEA. Trimming took off 5 bases at V and 5 bases at J, with 1 base between the two ends. The CDR3: CASSQNIQYF. CDR3 DNA: TGTGCCAGCAGCCAAAACATTCAGTACTTC.

This chain connects TRBV11-1 to TRBJ2-7; D unresolved. This CDR3 spans 12 amino acids. V was clipped by 5 bases and J by 3 bases, with 8 bases between them. Germline CDR1 reads SGHAT; CDR2 reads FQDESV (reference sequence). CDR3: CASSRVRYEQYF. CDR3 DNA: TGTGCCAGCAGCCGAGTACGCTACGAGCAGTACTTC. The full variable domain, rest sourced from reference TRBV11-1 and TRBJ2-7, is EAEVAQSPRYKITEKSQAVAFWCDPISGHATLYWYRQILGQGPELLVQFQDESVVDDSQLPKDRFSAERLKGVDSTLKIQPAELGDSAMYLCASSRVRYEQYFGPGTRLTVT.

The chain couples TRBV7-3 to TRBJ2-1; D remains unclear. Germline V gives CDR1 SGHTA, CDR2 FQGTGA. The V end lost 3 bases, the J end lost 16 bases, and 19 bases lay between the germline ends. The CDR3 loop spans 13 amino acids. The CDR3 loop reads CASSLGLLTPTFF. The CDR3 DNA follows: TGTGCCAGCAGCTTGGGTTTGCTTACCCCCACTTTCTTC.

The rearrangement uses TRBV20-1 and TRBJ2-7, with no clear D. The V end was cut by 3 bases, the J end by 6 bases, with 12 bases between. The CDR3 contains 12 residues. In germline, CDR1 is DFQATT, CDR2 SNEGSKA (reference sequence). The CDR3 here is CSASSLAGEQYF. CDR3 coding DNA: TGCAGTGCTAGTAGCTTAGCCGGCGAGCAGTACTTC.

The V and J genes are TRBV6-5 and TRBJ1-6, with TRBD1 matching over 9 bases. The CDR3 contains 16 residues. V was pared by 0 bases and J by 8 bases, with 5 bases of the junction left unmatched. Germline V gene sequence: CDR1 MNHEY, CDR2 SVGAGI. CDR3: CASSYSVRTGDSPLHF. Here the CDR3 DNA reads TGTGCCAGCAGTTACTCCGTGAGGACAGGGGATTCACCCCTCCACTTT.

This chain links TRBV25-1 with TRBJ1-3; 7 bases map to TRBD1. The CDR3 sequence is 16 residues long. CDR1 and CDR2 from the germline V gene are MGHDK and SYGVNS. Trimming removed 6 bases from V and 2 bases from J; junction bases left unmatched: 10. In DNA, the CDR3 is TGTGCCAGCAGCCTGGCGGGACAGATCACTGGAAACACCATATATTTT. This encodes CASSLAGQITGNTIYF.

This sequence joins TRBV20-1 and TRBJ2-3; the match to TRBD2 covers 9 bases. The CDR3 length is 15 residues. Trimming cost V 6 bases and J 4 bases; bases outside gene matches: 11. Germline values: CDR1 DFQATT, CDR2 SNEGSKA (reference sequence). CDR3 amino acids: CSAQNSGSVADTQYF. The CDR3 bases are TGCAGTGCCCAGAATAGCGGGAGCGTTGCAGATACGCAGTATTTT.

The chain is built from TRBV11-3 and TRBJ2-2; unclear D gene. Germline CDR1 SGHNT, CDR2 YENEEA. This CDR3 contains 13 residues. V lost 5 bases and J lost 4, with 8 bases in between. CDR3 loop: CASSPGPTGELFF. The DNA of the CDR3 is TGTGCCAGCAGCCCCGGACCCACCGGGGAGCTGTTTTTT.

The genes are TRBV6-2 or TRBV6-3 and TRBJ1-2; TRBD1 matches 8 bases. Germline CDR1 reads MNHEY; CDR2 reads SVGEGT. The trim removed 2 bases at V and 4 bases at J, leaving 12 bases unmatched. This CDR3 is 17 amino acids long. CDR3 DNA: TGTGCCAGCAGTTACCAGTCAGGGGGCGCGGAGGGCTATGGCTACACCTTC. Encoded protein: CASSYQSGGAEGYGYTF.

The chain recombines TRBV7-6 with TRBJ2-7, with D perhaps matching TRBD1 (6 bases). The CDR3 totals 16 residues. CDR1 is SGHVS, CDR2 FNYEAQ, per germline. V dropped 5 bases and J dropped 2 bases, with 19 bases sitting between them. The CDR3 region has the DNA TGTGCCAGCAGCCCCTCAGGGGTCAGGGCGGCCTACGAGCAGTACTTC. Its translation: CASSPSGVRAAYEQYF.